Listed here are 19 T cell receptor beta chains from one sample, sequenced in a study of T cell clusters in autoimmune cytopenias. One tube held mixed TRB-A and TRB-B primer pools for touch-down PCR. TCRdb reworked the multiplex PCR reads into one entry per CDR3 protein, no DNA. Its table records some 9,600 distinct CDR3 sequences. Some 39,000 genome equivalents of blood DNA were amplified for TRB. The sequencing sample was made of peripheral blood. These receptors were collected from a human donor with an autoimmune cytopenia or autoimmune hepatitis (not recorded which).

The chain recombines TRBV13 with TRBJ1-2; as DNA is missing, the TRBD1 call by TCRdb cannot be tested. This CDR3 is built from 13 residues. CDR1 and CDR2 (germline): PRHDT, FYEKMQ (reference sequence). This chain's CDR3 is CASSLRVLYGYTF.

The chain uses TRBV20-1 and TRBJ2-3; the D call from TCRdb, TRBD2, cannot be confirmed without DNA. This CDR3 is built from 18 residues. Germline CDR1 is DFQATT and CDR2 is SNEGSKA (reference sequence). This CDR3 reads CSAETGTSGGRSTDTQYF.

The chain carries TRBV7-2 and TRBJ2-3. Germline-derived CDR1 and CDR2 are SGHTA and FQGNSA. The CDR3 is 13 amino acids. CDR3 region: CASSFAATDTQYF.

The chain links TRBV10-3 to TRBJ1-1; TCRdb names TRBD1, which stays unverified in the absence of DNA. Germline lookup yields CDR1 ENHRY and CDR2 SYGVKD. The CDR3 is 17 amino acids. The CDR3 sequence is CAISESIPGQRYTEAFF.

The rearrangement links TRBV7-9 to TRBJ2-1; the TCRdb D gene call, TRBD2, has no DNA to confirm it. The CDR3 contains 16 residues. Looked up from germline, CDR1 is SEHNR and CDR2 is FQNEAQ (reference sequence). The CDR3 protein is CASSLVAGGPGNEQFF.

The chain joins TRBV6-1 to TRBJ1-4; TCRdb gives TRBD1 as the D gene, but with no DNA this cannot be confirmed. Per germline, CDR1 MNHNS and CDR2 SASEGT. This CDR3 spans 17 amino acids. The chain's CDR3 is CASSDPRTGAGNEKLFF.

The CDR3 here is CASSMDRGANEKLFF. The chain employs TRBV5-1 and TRBJ1-4; TCRdb picks TRBD1, but there is no DNA to check that call. There are 15 residues in the CDR3. CDR1 is SGHRS and CDR2 is YFSETQ in the germline V gene.

This chain connects TRBV18 to TRBJ2-1; as DNA is missing, the TRBD2 call by TCRdb cannot be tested. CDR3 length: 17 residues. CDR1 and CDR2 (germline): KGHSH, LQKENI. This CDR3 is CASSPRRGLAGENEQFF.

This rearrangement joins TRBV6-6 to TRBJ1-5. Germline CDR1 is MNHNY and CDR2 is SVGAGI (reference sequence). The CDR3 is made up of 14 amino acids. CDR3 protein: CASSPSTGNQPQHF.

The V and J genes are TRBV18 and TRBJ1-5; TCRdb picks TRBD1, but there is no DNA to check that call. Germline CDR1 reads KGHSH; CDR2 reads LQKENI. The CDR3 covers 18 residues. This chain's CDR3 is CASSPPAIRDKRNQPQHF. The full variable domain, its missing parts supplied by reference TRBV18 and TRBJ1-5, is NAGVMQNPRHLVRRRGQEARLRCSPMKGHSHVYWYRQLPEEGLKFMVYLQKENIIDESGMPKERFSAEFPKEGPSILRIQQVVRGDSAAYFCASSPPAIRDKRNQPQHFGDGTRLSIL.

This clonotype is labeled medium-sized based on frequency. The rearrangement uses TRBV7-6 and TRBJ2-2; TCRdb reports TRBD1, a call that lacks DNA to check it against. CDR3 length: 16 amino acids. From germline, CDR1 is SGHVS and CDR2 FNYEAQ. The CDR3 region is CASSLIGGSNTGELFF.

The chain couples TRBV5-5 to TRBJ2-7. From germline, CDR1 is SGHKS and CDR2 YYEKEE (reference sequence). This CDR3 contains 13 residues. CDR3: CASSSGGNYEQYF.

This clonotype is identified as medium-sized from frequency. The chain joins TRBV27 to TRBJ2-7; TCRdb's D call of TRBD1 is untestable without DNA. The CDR3 consists of 16 residues. Germline V gene sequence: CDR1 MNHEY, CDR2 SMNVEV (reference sequence). CDR3: CASSYSRGVKAYEQYF.

This clonotype is labeled medium-sized (0.01 to 0.1%) based on frequency. The chain couples TRBV6-5 to TRBJ2-3. There are 15 residues in the CDR3. Germline V gene lookup returns CDR1 MNHEY and CDR2 SVGAGI. This CDR3 is CASSYSWRIKDTQYF.

This clonotype is labeled medium-sized based on frequency. The CDR3 protein is CSVEGQGNYNEQFF. V and J are TRBV29-1 and TRBJ2-1; with no DNA, the TCRdb D assignment of TRBD1 cannot be verified. Germline lookup yields CDR1 SQVTM and CDR2 ANQGSEA. This CDR3 has 14 residues.

This chain uses TRBV18 with TRBJ2-7; TCRdb lists TRBD1, though no DNA is available to test this call. Germline values: CDR1 KGHSH, CDR2 LQKENI. The CDR3 runs 16 residues. The CDR3 loop reads CASSQLVGQAGNEQYF.

This clonotype registers medium-sized (0.01 to 0.1%) by frequency. The CDR3 here is CASSPVRDRGTYEQYF. The chain employs TRBV7-9 and TRBJ2-7; the D call of TRBD1 rests on TCRdb alone, since no DNA is present to check it. The germline V gene encodes CDR1 SEHNR and CDR2 FQNEAQ (reference sequence). The CDR3 contains 16 residues. Using reference TRBV7-9 and TRBJ2-7 for the parts outside the CDR3, the full variable domain is DTGVSQNPRHKITKRGQNVTFRCDPISEHNRLYWYRQTLGQGPEFLTYFQNEAQLEKSRLLSDRFSAERPKGSFSTLEIQRTEQGDSAMYLCASSPVRDRGTYEQYFGPGTRLTVT.

This sequence joins TRBV6-1 and TRBJ2-5; with no DNA, the TCRdb D assignment of TRBD2 cannot be verified. Germline V CDR1 and CDR2: MNHNS, SASEGT. The CDR3 consists of 18 residues. CDR3 residues: CASSEGGGEVQTWETQYF.

This clonotype ranks as medium-sized in terms of frequency. The chain links TRBV6-5 to TRBJ2-2. This CDR3 comprises 13 residues. From germline, CDR1 is MNHEY and CDR2 SVGAGI. The chain's CDR3 is CASRVGNTGELFF.